One sample yielded the 29 T cell receptor beta chains listed below, sequenced in a study of cytomegalovirus exposure and HLA in healthy donors. Measured with immunoSEQ multiplex PCR; TCRdb has only the in-frame clones, and not every one. In the table there are roughly 140,000 clones, about 89% of which are singletons. The sequenced sample consisted of PBMCs. Receptors originate from a man between 18 and 35 years old in good health and CMV-seronegative.

J is TRBJ2-7 and V is TRBV29-1, with TRBD1 as a possible D gene (6 bases). This CDR3 spans 11 amino acids. V dropped 4 bases and J dropped 2 bases, with 6 bases sitting between them. The V gene's germline CDR1 is SQVTM and CDR2 ANQGSEA. The CDR3 sequence: CSVGTAYEQYF. CDR3 sequence (DNA): TGCAGCGTTGGGACAGCCTACGAGCAGTACTTC.

The J gene is TRBJ2-7, the V gene TRBV5-1, with 7 bases fitting TRBD1. The CDR3 spans 18 residues. Looked up from germline, CDR1 is SGHRS and CDR2 is YFSETQ. V shed 0 bases, J shed 0 bases, and the junction held 12 bases outside the gene matches. The CDR3 DNA reads as TGCGCCAGCAGCTTGGGAATATCCGGACAGGCCCTCTCCTACGAGCAGTACTTC. This translates into CASSLGISGQALSYEQYF.

The rearrangement joins TRBV5-8 to TRBJ2-1; 8 bases agree with TRBD2. The CDR3 contains 17 residues. The trim removed 1 base at V and 8 bases at J, leaving 14 bases unmatched. Germline V gene lookup returns CDR1 SGHTS and CDR2 YDEGEE. CDR3 nucleotide sequence: TGTGCCAGCAGCTTGCAATCGGGAGGGCCCCCGAGGGATGAGCAGTTCTTC. Its protein product is CASSLQSGGPPRDEQFF.

The CDR3 reads CASRSLTAGANYGYTF. DNA of the CDR3: TGTGCCAGCAGGTCTCTGACTGCAGGGGCAAACTATGGCTACACCTTC. V usage is TRBV27 and J usage is TRBJ1-2; maybe TRBD1 (6 bases). The germline gives CDR1 MNHEY, CDR2 SMNVEV (reference sequence). The CDR3 is 16 residues long. Trimming left V 6 bases short and J 2 bases short, with 19 bases between.

The rearrangement joins TRBV19 to TRBJ1-4; maybe TRBD1 (6 bases). This CDR3 contains 14 residues. Germline V lookup: CDR1 LNHDA, CDR2 SQIVND (reference sequence). Trimming left V 8 bases short and J 0 bases short, with 10 bases between. CDR3 nucleotide sequence: TGTGCCAGTGAGACAGGCTCAACTAATGAAAAACTGTTTTTT. Amino acids: CASETGSTNEKLFF.

This rearrangement joins TRBV4-1 to TRBJ1-5; D might be TRBD1 (6 bases). Trimming removed 0 bases at V and 7 bases at J, with 16 bases between. Germline CDR1 is MGHRA and CDR2 is YSYEKL. There are 16 residues in the CDR3. The DNA for the CDR3 is TGCGCCAGCAGCCAAGATGAAAGTACAGGGCGGCAGCCCCAGCATTTT. It encodes CASSQDESTGRQPQHF.

This clone was counted a few times. The chain couples TRBV6-4 to TRBJ2-2, with TRBD2 matching over 7 bases. Germline V gene data show CDR1 as MRHNA and CDR2 as SNTAGT. This CDR3 region has 14 residues. The ends lost 2 bases at V and 3 bases at J; junction bases unmatched: 0. The CDR3 DNA reads as TGTGCCAGCAGTGACCGGGGGGACACCGGGGAGCTGTTTTTT. Protein product: CASSDRGDTGELFF.

The chain is built from TRBV9 and TRBJ1-1; D gene unclear. The ends were cut back, 4 bases at V and 3 bases at J, with 13 bases in the middle. Germline loops: CDR1 SGDLS, CDR2 YYNGEE. The CDR3 totals 14 residues. The CDR3 region is CASSPNNQDTEAFF. The CDR3 DNA follows: TGTGCCAGCAGCCCAAATAATCAGGACACTGAAGCTTTCTTT.

The chain recombines TRBV19 with TRBJ2-3; 9 nucleotides match TRBD2. The V and J ends lost 1 base and 5 bases, in that order; junction bases with no gene match: 10. Germline assignment: CDR1 LNHDA and CDR2 SQIVND (reference sequence). This CDR3 is 17 amino acids long. The CDR3 DNA reads as TGTGCCAGTAGTATAGTCCGCGCGGGAGGGCCTGGAGATACGCAGTATTTT. Encoded protein: CASSIVRAGGPGDTQYF.

V is TRBV7-8 and J is TRBJ2-5; 8 positions agree with TRBD1. Germline CDR1 SGHVS, CDR2 FQNEAQ. V trimming: 5 bases; J trimming: 2 bases; junction bases outside the gene matches: 7. The CDR3 is 15 residues long. DNA of the CDR3: TGTGCCAGCAGCGCCCAGGGGGCGCGGCAAGAGACCCAGTACTTC. Its protein product is CASSAQGARQETQYF.

The chain recombines TRBV19 with TRBJ1-5; perhaps TRBD1 as D (6 bases). Germline V gives CDR1 LNHDA, CDR2 SQIVND (reference sequence). This CDR3 region has 15 residues. The V gene lost 6 bases and the J gene lost 5 bases, with 17 bases spanning the gap. DNA for the CDR3: TGTGCCAGTAGAAAAAACAGGGAATACGATCAGCCCCAGCATTTT. Translating it yields CASRKNREYDQPQHF. The complete variable domain, with remaining parts taken from reference TRBV19 and TRBJ1-5, reads DGGITQSPKYLFRKEGQNVTLSCEQNLNHDAMYWYRQDPGQGLRLIYYSQIVNDFQKGDIAEGYSVSREKKESFPLTVTSAQKNPTAFYLCASRKNREYDQPQHFGDGTRLSIL.

The chain has TRBV4-1 and TRBJ1-1; possibly TRBD1 for D (6 bases). CDR1 MGHRA and CDR2 YSYEKL come from the germline V gene. The CDR3 consists of 18 residues. V was pared by 0 bases and J by 0 bases, with 17 bases between. CDR3 DNA: TGCGCCAGCAGCCAAGAAAGAAGAGACAGGTCGATGAACACTGAAGCTTTCTTT. Amino acids: CASSQERRDRSMNTEAFF.

The chain links TRBV11-2 to TRBJ1-1; possibly TRBD1 for D (5 bases). Per the germline V gene, CDR1 is SGHAT and CDR2 is FQNNGV. V shed 0 bases and J shed 3 bases, with 11 bases lying between them. This CDR3 region has 15 residues. The CDR3 reads CASSLDPGWDTEAFF. CDR3 sequence (DNA): TGTGCCAGCAGCTTAGACCCAGGGTGGGACACTGAAGCTTTCTTT.

The V and J genes are TRBV7-3 and TRBJ2-7; D not certain. The V end was cut by 5 bases, the J end by 5 bases, with 13 bases between. This CDR3 has 13 residues. Germline V gene lookup returns CDR1 SGHTA and CDR2 FQGTGA. The CDR3 here is CASSPSRSDEQYF. CDR3 bases: TGTGCCAGCAGCCCGTCCCGGTCGGACGAGCAGTACTTC.

The chain has TRBV7-2 and TRBJ2-5; D unresolved. Trimming left V 1 base short and J 5 bases short, with 8 bases between. CDR1 and CDR2 from the germline V gene are SGHTA and FQGNSA. The CDR3 is 13 residues long. The CDR3 nucleotides read TGTGCCAGCAGCTTAGTCGCACGGGAGACCCAGTACTTC. Its protein product is CASSLVARETQYF.

The gene calls are TRBV5-1 and TRBJ2-1, with 8 nucleotides matching TRBD2. V was clipped by 3 bases and J by 3 bases; unmatched bases: 8. CDR3 length: 16 amino acids. Looked up from germline, CDR1 is SGHRS and CDR2 is YFSETQ. The DNA for the CDR3 is TGCGCCAGCAGCTCTATCTCGGGACTAGGCTACAATGAGCAGTTCTTC. It codes for CASSSISGLGYNEQFF.

The chain uses TRBV6-6 and TRBJ1-2; TRBD1 agrees at 9 bases. The CDR3 runs 16 residues. V lost 2 bases, J lost 3 bases, and 7 bases stayed unmatched. Germline V gene data show CDR1 as MNHNY and CDR2 as SVGAGI (reference sequence). CDR3 sequence (DNA): TGTGCCAGCAGTTACGGCGGGACAGGGAATGACTATGGCTACACCTTC. Protein sequence: CASSYGGTGNDYGYTF.

The chain joins TRBV7-9 to TRBJ2-2; TRBD1 is a possible D gene (6 bases). Germline-derived CDR1 and CDR2 are SEHNR and FQNEAQ (reference sequence). With 3 bases removed from V and 5 bases from J, the gap between germline ends came to 10 bases. The CDR3 has 14 residues. The CDR3 reads CASSFQGSTGELFF. CDR3 nucleotides: TGTGCCAGCAGCTTTCAGGGGTCGACCGGGGAGCTGTTTTTT.

The chain recombines TRBV10-2 with TRBJ1-5; D gene ambiguous. Germline values: CDR1 WSHSY, CDR2 SAAADI. The CDR3 runs 14 residues. V lost 2 bases and J 4 bases, leaving 9 bases between the germline ends. The CDR3 nucleotides are TGCGCCAGCAGTGAGAGCGATCGTAATCAGCCCCAGCATTTT. Protein product: CASSESDRNQPQHF.

V is TRBV9 and J is TRBJ2-2, with 10 bases lining up with TRBD2. CDR3 size: 17 residues. CDR1 SGDLS and CDR2 YYNGEE come from the germline V gene. Losses at the gene ends were 0 bases for V and 0 bases for J; bases not matched to a gene: 2. This CDR3 is CASSVASGGSNTGELFF. Written as DNA, the CDR3 is TGTGCCAGCAGCGTAGCTAGCGGGGGATCGAACACCGGGGAGCTGTTTTTT. Complete variable domain (other parts from reference TRBV9 and TRBJ2-2): DSGVTQTPKHLITATGQRVTLRCSPRSGDLSVYWYQQSLDQGLQFLIQYYNGEERAKGNILERFSAQQFPDLHSELNLSSLELGDSALYFCASSVASGGSNTGELFFGEGSRLTVL.

This chain uses TRBV5-1 with TRBJ1-2, with 7 nucleotides matching TRBD1. CDR1 SGHRS and CDR2 YFSETQ come from the germline V gene. V lost 0 bases, J lost 5 bases, and 4 bases stayed unmatched. The CDR3 spans 14 residues. CDR3 protein: CASSLAGTDYGYTF. DNA of the CDR3: TGCGCCAGCAGCTTGGCCGGGACAGATTATGGCTACACCTTC.

J is TRBJ1-2 and V is TRBV9; TRBD1 is a possible D gene (5 bases). The V end lost 3 bases, the J end lost 2 bases, and 14 bases lay between the germline ends. CDR1 SGDLS and CDR2 YYNGEE come from the germline V gene. This CDR3 region has 15 residues. This chain's CDR3 is CASSGQTARNYGYTF. CDR3 bases: TGTGCCAGCAGCGGGCAGACAGCTAGGAACTATGGCTACACCTTC. The complete variable domain, with remaining parts taken from reference TRBV9 and TRBJ1-2, reads DSGVTQTPKHLITATGQRVTLRCSPRSGDLSVYWYQQSLDQGLQFLIQYYNGEERAKGNILERFSAQQFPDLHSELNLSSLELGDSALYFCASSGQTARNYGYTFGSGTRLTVV.

This chain uses TRBV30 with TRBJ1-6, with D possibly being TRBD1 (5 bases). Germline CDR1 GTSNPN, CDR2 SVGIG (reference sequence). Deletions cut 1 base from V and 8 bases from J, with 9 bases between. This CDR3 region has 13 residues. Here the CDR3 reads CAWSAIQDSPLHF. In DNA form, the CDR3 reads TGTGCCTGGAGTGCTATACAGGATTCACCCCTCCACTTT.

The chain employs TRBV10-3 and TRBJ2-2; 8 bases match TRBD1. The CDR3 loop spans 16 amino acids. Germline V CDR1 and CDR2: ENHRY, SYGVKD. V shed 3 bases, J shed 1 base, and the junction held 4 bases outside the gene matches. CDR3 coding DNA: TGTGCCATCAGTGACGGACAGGGCCAGAACACCGGGGAGCTGTTTTTT. Its translation is CAISDGQGQNTGELFF.

The chain carries TRBV25-1 and TRBJ1-1; possibly TRBD1 for D (5 bases). Trimming removed 3 bases from V and 0 bases from J, with 11 bases in between. This CDR3 contains 15 residues. The germline V gene encodes CDR1 MGHDK and CDR2 SYGVNS. The DNA of the CDR3 is TGTGCCAGCAGTGAGTCAGGGTTGCTGAACACTGAAGCTTTCTTT. It codes for CASSESGLLNTEAFF.

This clone was picked up one time. V usage is TRBV5-1 and J usage is TRBJ1-4, with 9 bases matching TRBD1. The trim removed 3 bases at V and 8 bases at J, leaving 11 bases unmatched. CDR3 size: 16 residues. Per the germline V gene, CDR1 is SGHRS and CDR2 is YFSETQ. CDR3 loop: CASSSNPGQGREKLFF. CDR3 sequence (DNA): TGCGCCAGCAGCTCCAACCCGGGACAGGGAAGGGAAAAACTGTTTTTT.

In nucleotides, the CDR3 is TGTGCCAGCGGAGGACCTTTTACCCAAGAGACCCAGTACTTC. It specifies CASGGPFTQETQYF. The genes are TRBV27 and TRBJ2-5; D perhaps matches TRBD2 (5 bases). This CDR3 is built from 14 residues. Trimming pared 8 bases from V and 1 base from J, leaving 14 bases between. Germline CDR1 MNHEY, CDR2 SMNVEV (reference sequence).

This chain links TRBV7-8 with TRBJ1-6, with 7 bases matching TRBD1. This CDR3 is 14 amino acids long. V lost 4 bases to trimming and J lost 7 bases; unmatched junction nucleotides: 4. Per the germline V gene, CDR1 is SGHVS and CDR2 is FQNEAQ. The CDR3 DNA reads as TGTGCCAGCAGCTCGGGACAGTTAAATTCACCCCTCCACTTT. Amino acids: CASSSGQLNSPLHF.

V is TRBV11-2 and J is TRBJ1-1; D possibly corresponds to TRBD1 (6 bases). Germline V gene data show CDR1 as SGHAT and CDR2 as FQNNGV. The CDR3 contains 15 residues. V was clipped by 5 bases and J by 0 bases, with 13 bases between them. The CDR3 region is CASSGQTGVNTEAFF. The CDR3 region has the DNA TGTGCCAGCAGCGGGCAGACAGGCGTGAACACTGAAGCTTTCTTT.